This TCR beta chain was obtained from a study of T cell changes during pregnancy in multiple sclerosis. J lost 4 bases, V lost 0 bases, and 8 bases had no gene match. Germline assignment: CDR1 GTSNPN and CDR2 SVGIG (reference sequence). The CDR3 consists of 16 residues. Assay used: immunoSEQ multiplex PCR; TCRdb lists only in-frame clones, some missing. Among 65,000 to 80,000 clones listed, about 93% were seen once. This specimen consisted of peripheral blood, obtained in the first trimester of pregnancy. V is TRBV30 and J is TRBJ1-5; 8 nucleotides align to TRBD1. The clonotype originates from a female donor with multiple sclerosis, enrolled in a pregnancy study. The CDR3 protein is CAWSVRTGSSNQPQHF. The CDR3 DNA reads as TGTGCCTGGAGTGTTCGGACAGGGTCTTCAAATCAGCCCCAGCATTTT.